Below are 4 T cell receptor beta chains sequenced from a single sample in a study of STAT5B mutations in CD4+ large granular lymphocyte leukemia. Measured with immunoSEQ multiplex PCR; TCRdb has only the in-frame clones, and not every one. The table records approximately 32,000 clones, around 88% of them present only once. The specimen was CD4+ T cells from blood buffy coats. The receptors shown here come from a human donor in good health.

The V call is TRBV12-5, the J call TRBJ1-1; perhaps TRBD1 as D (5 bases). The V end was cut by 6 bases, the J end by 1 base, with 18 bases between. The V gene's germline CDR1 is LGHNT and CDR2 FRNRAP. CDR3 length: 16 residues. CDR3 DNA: TGTGCTAGTGGATCCCGGGGGGGAGGGTGGAACACTGAAGCTTTCTTT. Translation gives CASGSRGGGWNTEAFF.

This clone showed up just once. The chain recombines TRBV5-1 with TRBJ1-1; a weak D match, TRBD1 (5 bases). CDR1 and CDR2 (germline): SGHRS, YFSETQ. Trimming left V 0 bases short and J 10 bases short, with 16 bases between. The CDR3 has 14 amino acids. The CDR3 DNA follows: TGCGCCAGCAGCTTGGAGCGGGTAATGGGACGAGCTTTCTTT. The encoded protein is CASSLERVMGRAFF.

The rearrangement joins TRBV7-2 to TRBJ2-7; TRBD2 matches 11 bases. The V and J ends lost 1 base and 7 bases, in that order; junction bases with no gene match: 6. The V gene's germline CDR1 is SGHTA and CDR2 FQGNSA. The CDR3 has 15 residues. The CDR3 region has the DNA TGTGCCAGCAGCTTAGGGGCTAGCGGGAGGTGGGAGCAGTACTTC. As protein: CASSLGASGRWEQYF. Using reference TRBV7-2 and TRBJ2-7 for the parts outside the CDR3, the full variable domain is GAGVSQSPSNKVTEKGKDVELRCDPISGHTALYWYRQSLGQGLEFLIYFQGNSAPDKSGLPSDRFSAERTGGSVSTLTIQRTQQEDSAVYLCASSLGASGRWEQYFGPGTRLTVT.

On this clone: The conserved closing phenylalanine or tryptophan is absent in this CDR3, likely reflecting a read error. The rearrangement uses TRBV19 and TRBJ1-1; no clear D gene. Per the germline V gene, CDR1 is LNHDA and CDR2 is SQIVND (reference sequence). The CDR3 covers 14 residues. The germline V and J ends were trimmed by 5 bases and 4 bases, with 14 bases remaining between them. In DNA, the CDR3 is TGTGCCAGTAGTTCACCCTTAGGTGGCACTGAAGCTTTCCTT. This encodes CASSSPLGGTEAFL.